The clone carrying this T cell receptor beta chain turned up a few times. These data originate in a study of patients and donors after allogeneic stem cell transplantation. TCRdb reprocessed the RT-PCR reads with MiXCR, giving one entry per CDR3 protein. The sample lists around 200,000 distinct CDR3 sequences, 35% to 45% occurring once. The CDR3 consists of 14 residues. The germline V gene has CDR1 SGHRS and CDR2 YFSETQ. Trimming shortened V by 4 bases and J by 3 bases, and 12 bases separated the two germline ends. Sequenced input: blood, either unsorted or a sorted T cell fraction (not recorded which). The TCR sequence derives from a human donor who was either an allogeneic HSCT recipient or a stem cell or donor lymphocyte infusion donor (not recorded which). It is not recorded whose cells these are; they may come from a transplant donor. The rearrangement links TRBV5-1 to TRBJ2-3; weak D call: TRBD1 (5 bases). The CDR3 loop reads CASSRTRGTDTQYF. CDR3 bases: TGCGCCAGCAGCCGCACAAGGGGAACAGATACGCAGTATTTT.